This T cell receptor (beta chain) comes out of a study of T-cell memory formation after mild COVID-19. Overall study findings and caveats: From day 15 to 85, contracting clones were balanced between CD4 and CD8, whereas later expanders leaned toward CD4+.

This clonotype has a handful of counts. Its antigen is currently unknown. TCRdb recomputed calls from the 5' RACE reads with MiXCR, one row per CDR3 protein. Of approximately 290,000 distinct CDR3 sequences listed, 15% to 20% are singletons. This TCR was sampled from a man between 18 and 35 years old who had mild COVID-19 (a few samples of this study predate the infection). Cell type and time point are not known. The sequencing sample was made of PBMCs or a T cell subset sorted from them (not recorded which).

The CDR3 reads CASSRGRGQWDEQYV. The DNA of the CDR3 is TGCGCCAGCAGCCGAGGCAGGGGGCAATGGGACGAGCAGTACGTC. J is TRBJ2-7 and V is TRBV5-1; TRBD1 matches 8 bases. Germline V gene lookup returns CDR1 SGHRS and CDR2 YFSETQ. The CDR3 spans 15 residues. V shed 4 bases and J 5 bases; nucleotides not matched to a gene: 11.